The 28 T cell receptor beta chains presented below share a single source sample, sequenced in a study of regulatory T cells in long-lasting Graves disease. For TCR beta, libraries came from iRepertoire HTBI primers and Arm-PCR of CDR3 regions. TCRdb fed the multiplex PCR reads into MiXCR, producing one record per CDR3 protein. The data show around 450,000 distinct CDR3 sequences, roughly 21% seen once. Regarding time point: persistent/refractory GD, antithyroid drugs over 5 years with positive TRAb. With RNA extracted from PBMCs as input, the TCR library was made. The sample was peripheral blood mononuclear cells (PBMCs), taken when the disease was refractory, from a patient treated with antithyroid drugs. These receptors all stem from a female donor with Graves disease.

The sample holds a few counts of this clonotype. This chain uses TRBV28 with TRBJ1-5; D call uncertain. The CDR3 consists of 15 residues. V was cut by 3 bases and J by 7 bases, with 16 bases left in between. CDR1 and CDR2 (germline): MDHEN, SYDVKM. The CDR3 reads CASSLRATFWQPQHF. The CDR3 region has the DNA TGTGCCAGCAGTTTGAGGGCTACCTTTTGGCAGCCCCAGCATTTT.

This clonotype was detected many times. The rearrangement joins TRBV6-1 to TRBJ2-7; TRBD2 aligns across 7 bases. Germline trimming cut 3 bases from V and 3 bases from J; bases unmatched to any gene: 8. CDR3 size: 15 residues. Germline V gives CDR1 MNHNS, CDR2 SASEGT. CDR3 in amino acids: CASSELGGVVYEQYF. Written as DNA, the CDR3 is TGTGCCAGCAGTGAGTTGGGAGGGGTTGTCTACGAGCAGTACTTC.

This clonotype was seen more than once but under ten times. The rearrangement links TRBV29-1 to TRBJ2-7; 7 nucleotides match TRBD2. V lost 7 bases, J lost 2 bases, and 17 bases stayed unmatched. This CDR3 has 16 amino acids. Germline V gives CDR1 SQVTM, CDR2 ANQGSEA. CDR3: CSALPMRERGPYEQYF. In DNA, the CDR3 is TGCAGCGCCCTCCCTATGCGGGAGCGCGGCCCCTACGAGCAGTACTTC.

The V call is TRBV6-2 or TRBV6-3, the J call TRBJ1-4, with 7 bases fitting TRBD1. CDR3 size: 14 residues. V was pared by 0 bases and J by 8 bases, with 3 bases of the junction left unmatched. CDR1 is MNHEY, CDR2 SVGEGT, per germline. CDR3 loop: CASSYSGTVEKLFF. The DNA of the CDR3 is TGTGCCAGCAGTTACTCGGGGACAGTCGAAAAACTGTTTTTT.

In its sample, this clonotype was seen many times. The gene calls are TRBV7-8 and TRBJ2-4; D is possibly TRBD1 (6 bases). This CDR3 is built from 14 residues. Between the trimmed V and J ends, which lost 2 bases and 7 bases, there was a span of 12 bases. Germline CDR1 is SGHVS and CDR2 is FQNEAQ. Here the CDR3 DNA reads TGTGCCAGCAGCTTAACACAGGGTGATAACATTCAGTACTTC. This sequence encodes CASSLTQGDNIQYF.

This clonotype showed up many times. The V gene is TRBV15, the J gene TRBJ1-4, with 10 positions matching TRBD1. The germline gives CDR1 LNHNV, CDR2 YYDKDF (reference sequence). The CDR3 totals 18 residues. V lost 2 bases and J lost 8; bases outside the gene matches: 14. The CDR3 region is CATSRPFPGQGPREKLFF. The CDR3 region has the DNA TGTGCCACCAGCAGACCATTCCCGGGACAGGGGCCTAGAGAAAAACTGTTTTTT.

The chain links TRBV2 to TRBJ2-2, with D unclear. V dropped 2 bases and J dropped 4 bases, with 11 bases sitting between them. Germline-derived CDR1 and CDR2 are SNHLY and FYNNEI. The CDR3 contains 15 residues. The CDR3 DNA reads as TGTGCCAGCAGTGAATCGGTTCTGATCACCGGGGAGCTGTTTTTT. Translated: CASSESVLITGELFF.

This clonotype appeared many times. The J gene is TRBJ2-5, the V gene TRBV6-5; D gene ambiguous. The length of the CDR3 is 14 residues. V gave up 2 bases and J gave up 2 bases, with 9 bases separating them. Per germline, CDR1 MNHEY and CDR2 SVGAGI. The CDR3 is CASSYPDGQETQYF. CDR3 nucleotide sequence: TGTGCCAGCAGTTACCCCGACGGACAAGAGACCCAGTACTTC.

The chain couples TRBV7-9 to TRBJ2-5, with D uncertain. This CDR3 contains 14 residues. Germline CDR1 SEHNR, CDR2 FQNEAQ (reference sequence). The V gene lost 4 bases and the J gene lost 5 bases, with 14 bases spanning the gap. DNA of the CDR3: TGTGCCAGCAGCTCGTACCTAGGTGGGGAGACCCAGTACTTC. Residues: CASSSYLGGETQYF.

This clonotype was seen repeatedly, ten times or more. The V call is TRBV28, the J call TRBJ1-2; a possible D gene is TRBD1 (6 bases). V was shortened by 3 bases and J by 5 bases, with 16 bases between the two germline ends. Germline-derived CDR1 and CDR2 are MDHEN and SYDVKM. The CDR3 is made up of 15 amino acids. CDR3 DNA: TGTGCCAGCAGTTTTACCCCAGGGGCGGGATATGGCTACACCTTC. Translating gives CASSFTPGAGYGYTF.

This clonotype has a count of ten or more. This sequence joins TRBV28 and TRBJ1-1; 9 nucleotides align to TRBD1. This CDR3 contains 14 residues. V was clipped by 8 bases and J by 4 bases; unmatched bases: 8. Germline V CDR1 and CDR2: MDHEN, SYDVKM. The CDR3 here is CASSQTGGPTEAFF. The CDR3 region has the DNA TGTGCCAGCTCTCAGACAGGGGGACCCACTGAAGCTTTCTTT.

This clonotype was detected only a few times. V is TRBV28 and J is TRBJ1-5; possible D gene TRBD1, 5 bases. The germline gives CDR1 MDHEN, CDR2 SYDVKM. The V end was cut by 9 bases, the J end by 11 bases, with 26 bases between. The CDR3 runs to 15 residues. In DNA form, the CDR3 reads TGTGCCAGTTTCTCCTTCCCGGGACTTTTATTTTCCCAGCATTTT. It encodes CASFSFPGLLFSQHF.

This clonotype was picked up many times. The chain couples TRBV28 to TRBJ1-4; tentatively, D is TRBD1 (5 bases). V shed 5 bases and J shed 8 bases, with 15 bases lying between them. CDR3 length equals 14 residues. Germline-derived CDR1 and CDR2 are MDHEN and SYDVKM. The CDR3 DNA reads TGTGCCAGCAGTCTGCGGGGGATGGTAGAAAAACTGTTTTTT. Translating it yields CASSLRGMVEKLFF. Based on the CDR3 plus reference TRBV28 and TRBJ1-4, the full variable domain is DVKVTQSSRYLVKRTGEKVFLECVQDMDHENMFWYRQDPGLGLRLIYFSYDVKMKEKGDIPEGYSVSREKKERFSLILESASTNQTSMYLCASSLRGMVEKLFFGSGTQLSVL.

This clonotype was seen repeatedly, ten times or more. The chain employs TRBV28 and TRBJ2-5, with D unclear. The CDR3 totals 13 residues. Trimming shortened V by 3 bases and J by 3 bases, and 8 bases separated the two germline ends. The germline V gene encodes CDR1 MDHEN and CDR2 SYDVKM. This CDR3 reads CASSFFGEETQYF. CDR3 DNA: TGTGCCAGCAGTTTCTTTGGGGAAGAGACCCAGTACTTC. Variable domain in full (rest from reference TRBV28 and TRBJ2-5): DVKVTQSSRYLVKRTGEKVFLECVQDMDHENMFWYRQDPGLGLRLIYFSYDVKMKEKGDIPEGYSVSREKKERFSLILESASTNQTSMYLCASSFFGEETQYFGPGTRLLVL.

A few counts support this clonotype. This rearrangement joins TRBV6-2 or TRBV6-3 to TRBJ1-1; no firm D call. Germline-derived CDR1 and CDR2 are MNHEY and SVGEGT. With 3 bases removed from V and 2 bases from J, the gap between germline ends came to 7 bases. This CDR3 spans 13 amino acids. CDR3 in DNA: TGTGCCAGCAGTTATTTCTCCAACACTGAAGCTTTCTTT. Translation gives CASSYFSNTEAFF.

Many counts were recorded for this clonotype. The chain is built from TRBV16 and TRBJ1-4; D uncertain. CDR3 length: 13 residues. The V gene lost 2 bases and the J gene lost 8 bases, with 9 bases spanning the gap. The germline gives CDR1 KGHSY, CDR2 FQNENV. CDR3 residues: CASSQRSGEKLFF. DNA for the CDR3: TGTGCCAGCAGCCAAAGGTCGGGGGAAAAACTGTTTTTT. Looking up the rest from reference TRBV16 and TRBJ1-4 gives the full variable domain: GEEVAQTPKHLVRGEGQKAKLYCAPIKGHSYVFWYQQVLKNEFKFLISFQNENVFDETGMPKERFSAKCLPNSPCSLEIQATKLEDSAVYFCASSQRSGEKLFFGSGTQLSVL.

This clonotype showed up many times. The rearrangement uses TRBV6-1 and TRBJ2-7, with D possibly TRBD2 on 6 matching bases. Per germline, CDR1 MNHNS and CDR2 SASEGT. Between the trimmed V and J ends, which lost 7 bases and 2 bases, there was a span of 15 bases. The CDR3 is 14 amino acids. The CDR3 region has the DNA TGTGCCAGCAAAGCCGGGACTCTCGCCTACGAGCAGTACTTC. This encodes CASKAGTLAYEQYF.

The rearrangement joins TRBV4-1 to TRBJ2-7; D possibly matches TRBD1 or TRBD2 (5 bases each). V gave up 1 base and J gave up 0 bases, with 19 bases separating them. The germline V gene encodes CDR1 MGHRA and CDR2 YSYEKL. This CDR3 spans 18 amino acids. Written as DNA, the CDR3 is TGCGCCAGCAGCCAAGTCATCGGTCTGGGGACGAGCTCCTACGAGCAGTACTTC. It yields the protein CASSQVIGLGTSSYEQYF.

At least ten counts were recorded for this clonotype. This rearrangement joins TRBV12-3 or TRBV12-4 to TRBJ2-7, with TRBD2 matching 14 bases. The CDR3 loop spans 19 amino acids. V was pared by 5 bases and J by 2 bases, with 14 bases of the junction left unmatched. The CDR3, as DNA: TGTGCCAGCAGTGCCGGGACTAGCGGGAGTTGGGGGCCAACCTACGAGCAGTACTTC. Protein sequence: CASSAGTSGSWGPTYEQYF.

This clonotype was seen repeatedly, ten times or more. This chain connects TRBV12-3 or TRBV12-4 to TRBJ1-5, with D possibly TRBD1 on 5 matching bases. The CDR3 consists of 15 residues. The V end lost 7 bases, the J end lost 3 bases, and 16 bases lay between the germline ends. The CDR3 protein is CASTPPGGFNQPQHF. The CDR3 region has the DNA TGTGCCAGCACCCCCCCGGGGGGTTTCAATCAGCCCCAGCATTTT.

DNA for the CDR3: TGTGCCAGCAGCTTGGTAGGCAGGCCGGCTGGAGAGCAGTACTTC. This gives the protein CASSLVGRPAGEQYF. V is TRBV5-5 and J is TRBJ2-7; D is uncertain. Germline V gene data show CDR1 as SGHKS and CDR2 as YYEKEE (reference sequence). CDR3 size: 15 residues. Trimming took 0 bases from V and 7 from J, leaving 17 bases between them.

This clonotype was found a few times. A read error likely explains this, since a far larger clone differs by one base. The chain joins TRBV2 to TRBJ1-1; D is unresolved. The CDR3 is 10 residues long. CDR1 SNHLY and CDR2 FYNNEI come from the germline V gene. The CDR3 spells CASSYTGAFF. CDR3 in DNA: TGTGCCAGCAGTTACACTGGAGCTTTCTTT.

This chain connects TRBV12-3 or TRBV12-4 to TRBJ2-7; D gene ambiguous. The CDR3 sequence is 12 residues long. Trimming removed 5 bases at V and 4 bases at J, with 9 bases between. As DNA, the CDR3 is TGTGCCAGCAGTAATGCCCCATACGAGCAGTACTTC. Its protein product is CASSNAPYEQYF.

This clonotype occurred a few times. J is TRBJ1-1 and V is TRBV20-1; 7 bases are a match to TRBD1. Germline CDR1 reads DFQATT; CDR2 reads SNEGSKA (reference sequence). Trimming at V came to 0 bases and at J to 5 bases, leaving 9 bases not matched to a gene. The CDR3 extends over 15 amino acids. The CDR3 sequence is CSARDPQGRGTEAFF. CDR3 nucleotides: TGCAGTGCTAGAGACCCACAGGGGCGAGGAACTGAAGCTTTCTTT.

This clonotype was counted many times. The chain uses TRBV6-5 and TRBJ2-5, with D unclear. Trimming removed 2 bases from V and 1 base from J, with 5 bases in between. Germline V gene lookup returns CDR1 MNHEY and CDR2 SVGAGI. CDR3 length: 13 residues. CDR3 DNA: TGTGCCAGCAGTTACGACCTCCAAGAGACCCAGTACTTC. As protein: CASSYDLQETQYF.

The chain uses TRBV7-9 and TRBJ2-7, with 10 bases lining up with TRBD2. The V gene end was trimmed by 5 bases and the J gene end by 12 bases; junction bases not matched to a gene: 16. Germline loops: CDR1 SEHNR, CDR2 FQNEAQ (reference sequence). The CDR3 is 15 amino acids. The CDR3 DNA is TGTGCCAGCAGCACGCCTAGCGGGAGAAATCGCGAAACGTACTTC. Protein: CASSTPSGRNRETYF.

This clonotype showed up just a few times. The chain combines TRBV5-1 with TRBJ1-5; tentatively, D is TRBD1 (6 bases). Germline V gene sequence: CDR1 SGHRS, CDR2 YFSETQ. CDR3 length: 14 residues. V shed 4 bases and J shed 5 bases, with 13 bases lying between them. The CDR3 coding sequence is TGCGCCAGCAGCGAAGGACAGCCCCATCAGCCCCAGCATTTT. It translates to CASSEGQPHQPQHF.

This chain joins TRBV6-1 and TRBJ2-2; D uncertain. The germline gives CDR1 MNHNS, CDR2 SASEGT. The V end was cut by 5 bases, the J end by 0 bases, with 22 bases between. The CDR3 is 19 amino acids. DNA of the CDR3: TGTGCCAGCAGTAATGGAACAGCTATGTACACCACGAACACCGGGGAGCTGTTTTTT. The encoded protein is CASSNGTAMYTTNTGELFF.